The 30 T cell receptor beta chains presented below share a single source sample, sequenced in a study of OX40 agonist ivuxolimab in advanced cancers. Library method: the immunoSEQ multiplex PCR assay. In its TCRdb copy, this immuneACCESS table keeps in-frame sequences only and misses some clones. Where compared with another copy, unresolved V genes explain less than half of these, and the others have no known cause. This sample lists under 65,000 clones; approximately 85% were detected once. Under 3% of the sample lies in the top ten. Source: CD4+ or CD8+ T cells sorted from blood, taken in a trial of the OX40 agonist ivuxolimab. Every receptor here comes from an adult with an advanced solid tumor such as melanoma, head and neck, liver or kidney cancer.

The chain carries TRBV4-1 and TRBJ1-2, with TRBD1 matching 11 bases. Looked up from germline, CDR1 is MGHRA and CDR2 is YSYEKL. The CDR3 spans 14 residues. Losses at the gene ends were 3 bases for V and 6 bases for J; bases not matched to a gene: 3. The CDR3 coding sequence is TGCGCCAGCAGCCACCCGGGACAGGGGGATGGCTACACCTTC. Its translation is CASSHPGQGDGYTF.

J is TRBJ2-7 and V is TRBV10-2; 9 bases line up with TRBD2. Germline-derived CDR1 and CDR2 are WSHSY and SAAADI. The J segment lost 0 bases and the V segment lost 6 bases, leaving 6 bases of the junction unmatched. The CDR3 totals 15 residues. The chain's CDR3 is CASSVSGGSSYEQYF. DNA of the CDR3: TGCGCCAGCAGCGTTAGCGGGGGAAGCTCCTACGAGCAGTACTTC.

The CDR3 reads CASRYRGLGNEKLFF. The CDR3 coding sequence is TGTGCCAGCAGGTACAGGGGGCTCGGTAATGAAAAACTGTTTTTT. V is TRBV27 and J is TRBJ1-4; 9 bases align to TRBD1. CDR3 length equals 15 residues. J gave up 4 bases and V 6 bases, and 6 bases lay outside the gene matches. Germline V gene lookup returns CDR1 MNHEY and CDR2 SMNVEV (reference sequence). The variable domain in full, with the rest retrieved from reference TRBV27 and TRBJ1-4, is EAQVTQNPRYLITVTGKKLTVTCSQNMNHEYMSWYRQDPGLGLRQIYYSMNVEVTDKGDVPEGYKVSRKEKRNFPLILESPSPNQTSLYFCASRYRGLGNEKLFFGSGTQLSVL.

V usage is TRBV28 and J usage is TRBJ2-3, with D unclear. The ends were cut back, 7 bases at V and 1 base at J, with 6 bases in the middle. The germline V gene has CDR1 MDHEN and CDR2 SYDVKM. The CDR3 has 12 amino acids. The CDR3: CASNWGTDTQYF. Written as DNA, the CDR3 is TGTGCCAGCAATTGGGGCACAGATACGCAGTATTTT.

J is TRBJ2-7 and V is TRBV7-8, with 9 positions matching TRBD1. This CDR3 is 14 amino acids long. The germline CDR1 and CDR2 sequences are SGHVS and FQNEAQ. V trimming: 4 bases; J trimming: 5 bases; junction bases outside the gene matches: 6. CDR3 DNA sequence: TGTGCCAGCAGCTCCGGGACAGGGCGGAACGAGCAGTACTTC. Its protein is CASSSGTGRNEQYF.

This sequence joins TRBV19 and TRBJ2-1; D is ambiguous. The CDR3 is made up of 14 amino acids. Germline values: CDR1 LNHDA, CDR2 SQIVND (reference sequence). With 3 bases removed from V and 6 bases from J, the gap between germline ends came to 12 bases. The CDR3 loop reads CASSMSGDGNEQFF. CDR3 bases: TGTGCCAGTAGTATGTCGGGCGATGGCAATGAGCAGTTCTTC.

The chain is built from TRBV19 and TRBJ1-2; D remains ambiguous. The V and J ends lost 6 bases and 4 bases respectively, with 15 bases between them. The CDR3 has 14 residues. CDR1 LNHDA and CDR2 SQIVND come from the germline V gene (reference sequence). The CDR3 reads CASSIPATAYGYTF. CDR3 bases: TGTGCCAGTAGCATCCCCGCTACAGCCTATGGCTACACCTTC.

This clone has only one observation. The gene calls are TRBV5-8 and TRBJ2-7; D is unclear. The germline gives CDR1 SGHTS, CDR2 YDEGEE. This CDR3 has 14 amino acids. V was pared by 4 bases and J by 7 bases, with 18 bases between. The CDR3 DNA follows: TGTGCCAGCAGCCCTCCGTCTCGTTCGGTTGAGCAGTACTTC. This encodes CASSPPSRSVEQYF.

The rearrangement joins TRBV2 to TRBJ2-5; 13 bases map to TRBD2. Germline V gene data show CDR1 as SNHLY and CDR2 as FYNNEI. The CDR3 is 15 amino acids. Trimming took 6 bases from V and 1 from J; bases not matched to a gene: 2. The CDR3 DNA reads as TGTGCCAGCAGAAGGACTAGCGGGAGCCAAGAGACCCAGTACTTC. This codes for CASRRTSGSQETQYF.

This clone appeared a few times. V gene TRBV5-1 combines with J gene TRBJ1-2; 10 nucleotides agree with TRBD1. CDR3 size: 14 residues. Germline CDR1 and CDR2: SGHRS and YFSETQ. V trimming: 4 bases; J trimming: 6 bases; junction bases outside the gene matches: 6. The CDR3 protein is CASSVTGGADGYTF. DNA of the CDR3: TGCGCCAGCAGCGTGACAGGGGGCGCGGATGGCTACACCTTC.

The rearrangement links TRBV11-2 to TRBJ2-1; 8 bases align to TRBD2. The CDR3 covers 14 residues. J gave up 8 bases and V 1 base, and 4 bases lay outside the gene matches. Germline V gene sequence: CDR1 SGHAT, CDR2 FQNNGV. The CDR3 nucleotides read TGTGCCAGCAGCTTAGTTCTAGCGGGTTATGAGCAGTTCTTC. Translation gives CASSLVLAGYEQFF.

This clone has more than one count but fewer than ten. The chain employs TRBV10-3 and TRBJ1-3, with D possibly matching TRBD1 (6 bases). V was shortened by 0 bases and J by 8 bases, with 14 bases between the two germline ends. The CDR3 loop spans 15 amino acids. Germline loops: CDR1 ENHRY, CDR2 SYGVKD. The DNA of the CDR3 is TGTGCCATCAGTGAGTCGCCGGGGGGCGGACACACCATATATTTT. It specifies CAISESPGGGHTIYF.

The chain joins TRBV5-1 to TRBJ2-5; D is unclear. The CDR3 extends over 14 amino acids. V shed 4 bases and J shed 1 base, with 11 bases lying between them. Per germline, CDR1 SGHRS and CDR2 YFSETQ. The CDR3 protein is CASSPLGSQETQYF. The CDR3 DNA sequence: TGCGCCAGCAGCCCCCTCGGATCCCAAGAGACCCAGTACTTC.

The genes are TRBV6-5 and TRBJ1-3, with D tentatively TRBD1 (6 bases). The germline V and J ends were trimmed by 4 bases and 2 bases, with 12 bases remaining between them. There are 15 residues in the CDR3. Germline V gene data show CDR1 as MNHEY and CDR2 as SVGAGI. The CDR3 DNA sequence: TGTGCCAGCAGTTTCAGGGGAGGACCTGGAAACACCATATATTTT. Translating it yields CASSFRGGPGNTIYF.

This clone has a handful of counts. This chain uses TRBV30 with TRBJ1-4, with a possible D match to TRBD1 (6 bases). The germline V gene encodes CDR1 GTSNPN and CDR2 SVGIG (reference sequence). CDR3 length equals 15 residues. V was trimmed by 0 bases and J by 6 bases, leaving 14 bases between them. The CDR3 DNA is TGTGCCTGGAGTGTAAGGGGGGCGGTGGATGAAAAACTGTTTTTT. This sequence encodes CAWSVRGAVDEKLFF.

This chain connects TRBV6-1 to TRBJ1-5; D is uncertain. Per the germline V gene, CDR1 is MNHNS and CDR2 is SASEGT. Trimming cost V 7 bases and J 0 bases, with 13 bases left between them. The CDR3 contains 15 residues. As DNA, the CDR3 is TGTGCCAGCATCGAATGGTTAATTAGCAATCAGCCCCAGCATTTT. Amino acid sequence: CASIEWLISNQPQHF.

This clone was counted a few times. J is TRBJ1-5 and V is TRBV19; possible D gene TRBD1, 5 bases. Deletions cut 8 bases from V and 4 bases from J, with 15 bases between. This CDR3 is built from 14 residues. Germline loops: CDR1 LNHDA, CDR2 SQIVND (reference sequence). The CDR3 is CASEIGGGNQPQHF. CDR3 sequence (DNA): TGTGCCAGTGAAATCGGGGGGGGGAATCAGCCCCAGCATTTT.

The chain couples TRBV7-2 to TRBJ2-1; D remains ambiguous. Germline lookup yields CDR1 SGHTA and CDR2 FQGNSA. V lost 2 bases to trimming and J lost 5 bases, with 10 bases between them. This CDR3 has 14 amino acids. CDR3 protein: CASSLLYGNNEQFF. As DNA, the CDR3 is TGTGCCAGCAGCTTATTGTACGGAAACAATGAGCAGTTCTTC.

The rearrangement joins TRBV5-1 to TRBJ2-1; 9 bases match TRBD2. Germline CDR1 SGHRS, CDR2 YFSETQ. The CDR3 has 14 amino acids. The V gene end was trimmed by 0 bases and the J gene end by 8 bases; junction bases not matched to a gene: 3. The CDR3 DNA reads as TGCGCCAGCAGCTTGGTAGCGGGAGCCGATGAGCAGTTCTTC. This translates into CASSLVAGADEQFF.

The rearrangement links TRBV2 to TRBJ1-2, with 9 bases matching TRBD1. CDR1 is SNHLY, CDR2 FYNNEI, per germline. The CDR3 loop spans 16 amino acids. V lost 4 bases and J lost 9; bases outside the gene matches: 15. As DNA, the CDR3 is TGTGCCAGCAGTGCGGGACTAACAGGGGGCGCGGGCAGCTACACCTTC. Protein product: CASSAGLTGGAGSYTF.

The chain carries TRBV2 and TRBJ2-3; 7 nucleotides align to TRBD1. Per germline, CDR1 SNHLY and CDR2 FYNNEI. With V trimmed by 7 bases and J by 12 bases, 7 bases remained unmatched. The CDR3 is made up of 11 amino acids. This chain's CDR3 is CASTLGQAQYF. In DNA form, the CDR3 reads TGTGCCAGCACCTTAGGACAGGCCCAGTATTTT. The full variable domain, its missing parts supplied by reference TRBV2 and TRBJ2-3, is EPEVTQTPSHQVTQMGQEVILRCVPISNHLYFYWYRQILGQKVEFLVSFYNNEISEKSEIFDDQFSVERPDGSNFTLKIRSTKLEDSAMYFCASTLGQAQYFGPGTRLTVL.

This rearrangement joins TRBV30 to TRBJ2-4; TRBD2 matches at 7 bases. Germline V gene sequence: CDR1 GTSNPN, CDR2 SVGIG (reference sequence). The CDR3 spans 15 residues. V shed 1 base, J shed 4 bases, and the junction held 7 bases outside the gene matches. CDR3 nucleotide sequence: TGTGCCTGGAGTGGTGGCGGGAGTGGAAAAAACATTCAGTACTTC. Encoded protein: CAWSGGGSGKNIQYF.

The CDR3 spells CASGPGRVMYTQYF. CDR3 nucleotides: TGCGCCAGCGGGCCTGGGCGGGTGATGTATACGCAGTATTTT. The genes are TRBV5-1 and TRBJ2-3; tentative D call: TRBD2 (5 bases). Trimming shortened V by 7 bases and J by 7 bases, and 19 bases separated the two germline ends. The CDR3 contains 14 residues. The V gene's germline CDR1 is SGHRS and CDR2 YFSETQ.

The chain employs TRBV6-5 and TRBJ2-1, with 8 bases matching TRBD2. The V and J ends lost 7 bases and 5 bases, in that order; junction bases with no gene match: 7. Germline-derived CDR1 and CDR2 are MNHEY and SVGAGI. There are 14 residues in the CDR3. The CDR3 DNA is TGTGCCAGCAAACCCGGACTAGCCCACAATGAGCAGTTCTTC. Protein: CASKPGLAHNEQFF.

This chain uses TRBV10-3 with TRBJ2-7, with 7 bases fitting TRBD1. This CDR3 comprises 13 residues. V lost 4 bases and J lost 3; bases outside the gene matches: 3. CDR1 and CDR2 (germline): ENHRY, SYGVKD. CDR3 amino acids: CAISGPGGYEQYF. The DNA of the CDR3 is TGTGCCATCAGTGGCCCAGGGGGCTACGAGCAGTACTTC.

The V and J genes are TRBV4-1 and TRBJ2-2, with 14 positions matching TRBD2. In germline, CDR1 is MGHRA, CDR2 YSYEKL. The CDR3 extends over 18 amino acids. The V and J ends lost 1 base and 4 bases, in that order; junction bases with no gene match: 5. In DNA, the CDR3 is TGCGCCAGCAGCCAAGGACTAGCGGGAGGGCCCGGCACCGGGGAGCTGTTTTTT. Its translation is CASSQGLAGGPGTGELFF.

Written as DNA, the CDR3 is TGTGCCAGCAGCGCCCCGAGGGGGAATGAGCAGTTCTTC. Translated, it gives CASSAPRGNEQFF. This chain links TRBV7-2 with TRBJ2-1, with D possibly being TRBD1 (6 bases). V was cut by 5 bases and J by 7 bases, with 12 bases left in between. The CDR3 length is 13 residues. Germline V lookup: CDR1 SGHTA, CDR2 FQGNSA.

V usage is TRBV5-4 and J usage is TRBJ1-2; 8 bases are shared with TRBD1. This CDR3 has 13 amino acids. Germline V CDR1 and CDR2: SGHNT, YYREEE (reference sequence). The V segment lost 4 bases and the J segment 8 bases; nucleotides outside the gene matches: 7. The CDR3 DNA sequence: TGTGCCAGCAGCCCTGACAGGGGTCGGGGCTACACCTTC. Protein product: CASSPDRGRGYTF.

This clone came up a few times. This chain joins TRBV6-1 and TRBJ2-3; D is perhaps TRBD1 (5 bases). The V end lost 7 bases, the J end lost 0 bases, and 14 bases lay between the germline ends. This CDR3 comprises 15 residues. Germline V lookup: CDR1 MNHNS, CDR2 SASEGT. As DNA, the CDR3 is TGTGCCAGCACCAACATGGCAGGGAGCACAGATACGCAGTATTTT. It codes for CASTNMAGSTDTQYF.

The gene calls are TRBV28 and TRBJ1-2; no reliable D call. The germline V gene has CDR1 MDHEN and CDR2 SYDVKM. Deletions cut 4 bases from V and 8 bases from J, with 17 bases between. CDR3 size: 14 residues. The CDR3: CASSSFWGKEGYTF. In DNA, the CDR3 is TGTGCCAGCAGTTCATTCTGGGGAAAAGAGGGCTACACCTTC.